The text below deals with one TCR beta chain. The data originate from a study of blood T cell repertoires in COVID-19. On the study more broadly: Both acute and convalescent COVID-19 samples were obtained from the United States, Italy and Spain.

Seattle patients were enrolled while actively infected and followed longitudinally. Germline loops: CDR1 SGHVS, CDR2 FQNEAQ. This CDR3 comprises 15 residues. With 4 bases removed from V and 1 base from J, the gap between germline ends came to 13 bases. Generated by immunoSEQ multiplex PCR, the TCRdb table keeps only in-frame clones and is missing some. The sample includes roughly 120,000 clones, around 89% of them seen just once. Sequencing used peripheral blood. This chain uses TRBV7-8 with TRBJ1-2; D is unclear. This clonotype originated in a woman aged 60-75 years with COVID-19, enrolled during active disease. The CDR3 region is CASSSTTGFNYGYTF. The CDR3 coding sequence is TGTGCCAGCAGCTCAACCACGGGGTTTAACTATGGCTACACCTTC. The full variable domain, with the rest looked up from reference TRBV7-8 and TRBJ1-2, is GAGVSQSPRYKVAKRGQDVALRCDPISGHVSLFWYQQALGQGPEFLTYFQNEAQLDKSGLPSDRFFAERPEGSVSTLKIQRTQQEDSAVYLCASSSTTGFNYGYTFGSGTRLTVV.